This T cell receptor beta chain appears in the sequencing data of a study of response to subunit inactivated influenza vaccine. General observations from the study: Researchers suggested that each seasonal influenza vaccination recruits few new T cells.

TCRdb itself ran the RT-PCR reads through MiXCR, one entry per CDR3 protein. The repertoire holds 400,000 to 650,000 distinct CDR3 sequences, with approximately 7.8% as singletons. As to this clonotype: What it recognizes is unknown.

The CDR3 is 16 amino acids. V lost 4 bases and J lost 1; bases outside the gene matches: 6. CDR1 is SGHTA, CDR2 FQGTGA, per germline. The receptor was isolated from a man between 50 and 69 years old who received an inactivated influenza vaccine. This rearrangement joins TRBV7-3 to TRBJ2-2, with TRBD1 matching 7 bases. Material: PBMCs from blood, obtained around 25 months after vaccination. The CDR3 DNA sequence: TGTGCCAGCAGCTCGCTAGGGGGCCGGAACACCGGGGAGCTGTTTTTT. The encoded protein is CASSSLGGRNTGELFF.